This entry lists 7 T cell receptor beta chains sequenced from one sample in a study of T cells in Graves' hyperthyroidism and ophthalmopathy. Amplification of TCR beta CDR3 regions used RNA as the template. The HTBI primer set drove a first-round RT-PCR of the TCR CDR3. TCRdb ran MiXCR on the multiplex PCR reads and lists one entry per CDR3 protein. Among about 560,000 distinct CDR3 sequences listed, 35% to 55% were seen once. Material: peripheral blood or thyroid tissue (not recorded which). These receptors were collected from a woman younger than 35 with Graves' hyperthyroidism.

This clonotype was recorded a few times. Compared with germline, one end of the junction differs, possibly owing to a read error. The chain employs TRBV7-9 and TRBJ2-5, with 11 bases aligning to TRBD2. The germline V gene has CDR1 SEHNR and CDR2 FQNEAQ (reference sequence). This CDR3 contains 16 residues. The CDR3 region is CASSQEASGRKETQYF. Written as DNA, the CDR3 is TGCGCCAGCAGCCAAGAGGCTAGCGGGAGGAAAGAGACCCAGTACTTC.

This clonotype was counted at least ten times. The chain combines TRBV10-3 with TRBJ1-1; 9 positions agree with TRBD1. Germline trimming cut 8 bases from V and 4 bases from J; bases unmatched to any gene: 5. CDR1 and CDR2 (germline): ENHRY, SYGVKD. This CDR3 is 13 amino acids long. This CDR3 is CAIRDREFTEAFF. The CDR3 DNA is TGTGCCATCCGGGACAGGGAGTTCACTGAAGCTTTCTTT.

This clonotype has a count of ten or more. This chain joins TRBV15 and TRBJ1-5; 8 positions match TRBD1. The CDR3 has 15 residues. The germline V gene has CDR1 LNHNV and CDR2 YYDKDF (reference sequence). J was trimmed by 5 bases and V by 2 bases; bases with no gene match: 5. CDR3 region: CATSRFRQGHQPQHF. The CDR3 DNA reads as TGTGCCACCAGCAGATTCCGACAGGGGCATCAGCCCCAGCATTTT.

This clonotype was observed at least ten times. The chain couples TRBV2 to TRBJ2-5; D remains ambiguous. This CDR3 contains 13 residues. The germline CDR1 and CDR2 sequences are SNHLY and FYNNEI. The germline V and J ends were trimmed by 3 bases and 5 bases, with 10 bases remaining between them. Here the CDR3 reads CASSDASWETQYF. For the CDR3, the DNA is TGTGCCAGCAGTGATGCATCGTGGGAGACCCAGTACTTC.

A note on this clonotype: A much bigger clone sits one base away, suggesting this may be a read error. The chain couples TRBV29-1 to TRBJ2-7; either TRBD1 or TRBD2 may supply D (7 bases each). Germline V gene sequence: CDR1 SQVTM, CDR2 ANQGSEA. Trimming pared 4 bases from V and 6 bases from J, leaving 13 bases between. This CDR3 has 12 residues. The chain's CDR3 is CSVGQGGVEQYF. In DNA, the CDR3 is TGCAGCGTTGGACAGGGAGGGGTCGAGCAGTACTTC.

This clonotype was seen ten or more times. V gene TRBV10-3 combines with J gene TRBJ1-1; D is perhaps TRBD1 (5 bases). CDR3 length: 15 residues. Germline CDR1 ENHRY, CDR2 SYGVKD. V lost 0 bases and J lost 4, with 12 bases in between. CDR3 region: CAISESSPGGTEAFF. In DNA, the CDR3 is TGTGCCATCAGTGAGTCGAGCCCCGGGGGCACTGAAGCTTTCTTT.

This clonotype was counted between two and nine times. An end of the junction does not agree with germline; a read error may underlie this. J is TRBJ1-2 and V is TRBV20-1; 7 bases match TRBD1. The CDR3 runs to 14 residues. The germline gives CDR1 DFQATT, CDR2 SNEGSKA (reference sequence). CDR3 DNA: TGCAGTGCTGGAGAGGGACAGCTGAACTATGGCTACACCTTC. Its translation: CSAGEGQLNYGYTF.